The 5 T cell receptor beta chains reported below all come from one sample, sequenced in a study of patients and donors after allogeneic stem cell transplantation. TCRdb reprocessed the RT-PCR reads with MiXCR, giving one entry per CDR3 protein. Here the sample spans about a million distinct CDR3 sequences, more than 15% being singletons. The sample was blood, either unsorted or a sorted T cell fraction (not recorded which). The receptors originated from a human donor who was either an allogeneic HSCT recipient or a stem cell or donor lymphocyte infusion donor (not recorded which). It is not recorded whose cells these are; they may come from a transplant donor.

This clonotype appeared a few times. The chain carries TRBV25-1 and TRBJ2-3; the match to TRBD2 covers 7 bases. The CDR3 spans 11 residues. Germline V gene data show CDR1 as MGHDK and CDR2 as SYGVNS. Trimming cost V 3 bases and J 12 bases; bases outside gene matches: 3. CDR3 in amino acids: CASSDGLVQYF. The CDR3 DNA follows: TGTGCCAGCAGTGATGGACTAGTTCAGTATTTT.

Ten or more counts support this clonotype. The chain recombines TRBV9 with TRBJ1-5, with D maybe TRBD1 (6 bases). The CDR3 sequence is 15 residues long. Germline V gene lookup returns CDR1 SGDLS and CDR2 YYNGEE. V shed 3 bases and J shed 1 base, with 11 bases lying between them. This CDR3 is CASSEGGKSNQPQHF. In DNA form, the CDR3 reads TGTGCCAGCAGCGAGGGGGGGAAGAGCAATCAGCCCCAGCATTTT.

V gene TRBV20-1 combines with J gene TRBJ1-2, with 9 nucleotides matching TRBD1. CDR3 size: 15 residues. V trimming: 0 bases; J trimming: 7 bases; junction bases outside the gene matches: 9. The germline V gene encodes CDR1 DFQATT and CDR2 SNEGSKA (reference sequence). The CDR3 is CSAREQGALRSGYTF. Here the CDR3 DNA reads TGCAGTGCTAGAGAACAGGGGGCCTTAAGGTCTGGCTACACCTTC.

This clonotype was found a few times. Written as DNA, the CDR3 is TGCGCCAGCAGCCAAGATAAAACACAGGGCTATGGCTACACCTTC. This translates into CASSQDKTQGYGYTF. V usage is TRBV4-3 and J usage is TRBJ1-2; D perhaps matches TRBD1 (6 bases). Germline V lookup: CDR1 LGHNA, CDR2 YSLEER. This CDR3 region has 15 residues. Deletions cut 0 bases from V and 4 bases from J, with 12 bases between.

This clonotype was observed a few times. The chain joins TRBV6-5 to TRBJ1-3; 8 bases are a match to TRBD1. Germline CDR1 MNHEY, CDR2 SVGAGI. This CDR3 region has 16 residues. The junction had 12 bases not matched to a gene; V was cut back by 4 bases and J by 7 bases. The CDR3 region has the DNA TGTGCCAGCAGTTTCATCACAGGGGGGTCAGGGAACACCATATATTTT. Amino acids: CASSFITGGSGNTIYF.